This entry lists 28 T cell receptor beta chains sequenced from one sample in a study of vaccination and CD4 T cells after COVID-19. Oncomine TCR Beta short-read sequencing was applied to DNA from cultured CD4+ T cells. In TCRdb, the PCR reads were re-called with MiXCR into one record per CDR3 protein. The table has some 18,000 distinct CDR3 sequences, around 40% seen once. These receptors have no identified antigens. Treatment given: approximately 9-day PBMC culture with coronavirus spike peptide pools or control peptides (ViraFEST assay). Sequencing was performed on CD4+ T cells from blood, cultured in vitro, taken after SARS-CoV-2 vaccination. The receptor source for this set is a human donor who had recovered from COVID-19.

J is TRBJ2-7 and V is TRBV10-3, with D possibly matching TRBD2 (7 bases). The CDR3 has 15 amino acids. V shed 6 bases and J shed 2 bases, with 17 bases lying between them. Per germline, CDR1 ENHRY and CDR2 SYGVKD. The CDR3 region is CAIRGGSGGAYEQYF. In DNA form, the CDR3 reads TGTGCCATCAGGGGGGGCTCGGGAGGCGCCTACGAGCAGTACTTC.

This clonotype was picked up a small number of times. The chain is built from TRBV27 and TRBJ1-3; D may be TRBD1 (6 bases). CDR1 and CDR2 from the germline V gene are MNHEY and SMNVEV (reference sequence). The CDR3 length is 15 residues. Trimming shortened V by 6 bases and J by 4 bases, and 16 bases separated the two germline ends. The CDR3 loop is CASSLRRGAGNTIYF. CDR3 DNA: TGTGCCAGCAGCCTACGACGGGGGGCCGGAAACACCATATATTTT.

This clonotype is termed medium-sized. In nucleotides, the CDR3 is TGTGCCAGCAGCCAAGATAGTCTAGTCGGGTACAATGAGCAGTTCTTC. Amino acids: CASSQDSLVGYNEQFF. The chain recombines TRBV4-2 with TRBJ2-1, with D unclear. The germline V gene has CDR1 LGHNA and CDR2 YNFKEQ. This CDR3 is 16 amino acids long. Trimming left V 0 bases short and J 4 bases short, with 13 bases between.

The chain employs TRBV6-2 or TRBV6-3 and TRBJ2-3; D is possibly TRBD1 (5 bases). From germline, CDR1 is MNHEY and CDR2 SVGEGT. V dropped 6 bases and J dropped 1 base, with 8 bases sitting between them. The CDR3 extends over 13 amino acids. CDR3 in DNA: TGTGCCAGCAGGGAACAGGGCACAGATACGCAGTATTTT. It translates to CASREQGTDTQYF.

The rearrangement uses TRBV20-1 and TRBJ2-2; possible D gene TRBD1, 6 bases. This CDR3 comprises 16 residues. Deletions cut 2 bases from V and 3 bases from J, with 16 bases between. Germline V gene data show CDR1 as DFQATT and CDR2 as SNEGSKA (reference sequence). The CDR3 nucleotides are TGCAGTGCTAGACTAAACAGGGCCGACGACACCGGGGAGCTGTTTTTT. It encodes CSARLNRADDTGELFF.

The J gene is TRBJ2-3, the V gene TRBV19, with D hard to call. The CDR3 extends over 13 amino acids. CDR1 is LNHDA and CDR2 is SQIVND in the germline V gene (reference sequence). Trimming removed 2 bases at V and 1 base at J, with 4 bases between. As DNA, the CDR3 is TGTGCCAGTAGTATACGAGGCACAGATACGCAGTATTTT. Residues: CASSIRGTDTQYF.

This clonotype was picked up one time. CDR3 DNA sequence: TGTGCCAGCAGCCCCAGGTTCTTCGGGATAGATACCTACGAGCAGTACTTC. Translated: CASSPRFFGIDTYEQYF. This chain uses TRBV11-3 with TRBJ2-7; D might be TRBD2 (5 bases). The CDR3 is 17 residues long. V lost 5 bases and J lost 2, with 22 bases in between. The germline V gene has CDR1 SGHNT and CDR2 YENEEA.

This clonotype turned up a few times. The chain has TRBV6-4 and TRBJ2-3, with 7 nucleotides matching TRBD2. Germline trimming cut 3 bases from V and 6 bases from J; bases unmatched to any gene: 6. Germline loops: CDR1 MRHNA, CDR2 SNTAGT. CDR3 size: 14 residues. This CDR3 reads CASSEGSGSDTQYF. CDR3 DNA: TGTGCCAGCAGTGAAGGTAGCGGGTCGGATACGCAGTATTTT.

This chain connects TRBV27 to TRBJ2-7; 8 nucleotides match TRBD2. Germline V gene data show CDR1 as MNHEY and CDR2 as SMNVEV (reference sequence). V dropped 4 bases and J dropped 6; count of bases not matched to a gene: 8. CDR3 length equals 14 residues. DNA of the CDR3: TGTGCCAGCAGTTCACCGGGACTAGGAGGCGAGCAGTACTTC. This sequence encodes CASSSPGLGGEQYF.

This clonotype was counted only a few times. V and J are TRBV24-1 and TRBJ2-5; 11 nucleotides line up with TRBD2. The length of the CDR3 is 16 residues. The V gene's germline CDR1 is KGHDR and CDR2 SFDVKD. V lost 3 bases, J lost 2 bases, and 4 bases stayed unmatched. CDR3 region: CATSDRGLAVQETQYF. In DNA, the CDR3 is TGTGCCACCAGTGATCGGGGACTAGCGGTACAAGAGACCCAGTACTTC.

The CDR3 DNA reads TGCAGTGCCCCCGGGACAGGCCTTAGAAAACTGTTTTTT. Translated, it gives CSAPGTGLRKLFF. The gene calls are TRBV20-1 and TRBJ1-4; 8 bases map to TRBD1. The CDR3 is made up of 13 amino acids. Germline assignment: CDR1 DFQATT and CDR2 SNEGSKA (reference sequence). The trim removed 6 bases at V and 10 bases at J, leaving 10 bases unmatched.

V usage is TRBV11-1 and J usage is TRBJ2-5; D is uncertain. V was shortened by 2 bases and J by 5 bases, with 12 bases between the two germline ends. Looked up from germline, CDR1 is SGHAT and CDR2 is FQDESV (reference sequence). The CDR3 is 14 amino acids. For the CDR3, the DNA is TGTGCCAGCAGCTTAAGAACAATACCGGAGACCCAGTACTTC. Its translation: CASSLRTIPETQYF.

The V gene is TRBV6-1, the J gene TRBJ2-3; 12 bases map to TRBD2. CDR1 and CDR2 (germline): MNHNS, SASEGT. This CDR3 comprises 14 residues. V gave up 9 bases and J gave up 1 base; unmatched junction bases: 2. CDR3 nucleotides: TGTGCCAGTAGACTAGCGGGAGGCACAGATACGCAGTATTTT. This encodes CASRLAGGTDTQYF.

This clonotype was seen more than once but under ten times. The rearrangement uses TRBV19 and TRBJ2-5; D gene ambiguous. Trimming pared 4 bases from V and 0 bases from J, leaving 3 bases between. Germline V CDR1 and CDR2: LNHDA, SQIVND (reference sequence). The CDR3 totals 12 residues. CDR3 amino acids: CASSTHQETQYF. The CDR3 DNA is TGTGCCAGTAGTACCCACCAAGAGACCCAGTACTTC.

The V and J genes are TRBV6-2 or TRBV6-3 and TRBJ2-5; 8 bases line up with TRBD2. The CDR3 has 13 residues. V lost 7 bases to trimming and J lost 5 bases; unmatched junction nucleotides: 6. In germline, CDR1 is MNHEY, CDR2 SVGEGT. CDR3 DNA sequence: TGTGCCAGCAAAGCGGGAGTTGGTGAGACCCAGTACTTC. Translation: CASKAGVGETQYF.

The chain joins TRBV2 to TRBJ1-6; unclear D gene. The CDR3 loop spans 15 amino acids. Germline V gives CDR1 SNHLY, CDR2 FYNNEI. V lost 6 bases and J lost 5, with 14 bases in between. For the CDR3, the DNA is TGTGCCAGCAGGGAGGCGCAGCCAGATAATTCACCCCTCCACTTT. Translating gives CASREAQPDNSPLHF. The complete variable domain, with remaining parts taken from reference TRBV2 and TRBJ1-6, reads EPEVTQTPSHQVTQMGQEVILRCVPISNHLYFYWYRQILGQKVEFLVSFYNNEISEKSEIFDDQFSVERPDGSNFTLKIRSTKLEDSAMYFCASREAQPDNSPLHFGNGTRLTVT.

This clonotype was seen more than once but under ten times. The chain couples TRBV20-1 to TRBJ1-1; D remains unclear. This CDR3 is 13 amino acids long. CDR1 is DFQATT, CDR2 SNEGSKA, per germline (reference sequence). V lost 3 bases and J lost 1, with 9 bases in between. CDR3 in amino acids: CSARVIGNTEAFF. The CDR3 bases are TGCAGTGCTAGGGTAATAGGGAACACTGAAGCTTTCTTT.

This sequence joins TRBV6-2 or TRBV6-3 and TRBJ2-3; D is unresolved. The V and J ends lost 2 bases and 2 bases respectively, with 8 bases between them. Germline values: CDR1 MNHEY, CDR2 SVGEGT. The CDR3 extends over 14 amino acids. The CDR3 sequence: CASSYRLITDTQYF. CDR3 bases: TGTGCCAGCAGTTACCGGCTAATCACAGATACGCAGTATTTT.

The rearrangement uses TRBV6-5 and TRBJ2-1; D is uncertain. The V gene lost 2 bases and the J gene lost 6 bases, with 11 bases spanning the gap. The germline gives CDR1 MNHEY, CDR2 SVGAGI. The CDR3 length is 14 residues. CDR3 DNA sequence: TGTGCCAGCAGTTACAAAGCGCCCTCCAATGAGCAGTTCTTC. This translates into CASSYKAPSNEQFF.

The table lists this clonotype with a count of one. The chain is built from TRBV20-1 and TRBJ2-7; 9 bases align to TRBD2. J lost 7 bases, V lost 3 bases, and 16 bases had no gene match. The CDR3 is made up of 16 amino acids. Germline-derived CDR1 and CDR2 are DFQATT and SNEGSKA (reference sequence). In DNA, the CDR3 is TGCAGTGCTAGGAGTAGCGGGAGTCCCCGTGCCTGGGAGCAGTACTTC. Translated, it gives CSARSSGSPRAWEQYF.

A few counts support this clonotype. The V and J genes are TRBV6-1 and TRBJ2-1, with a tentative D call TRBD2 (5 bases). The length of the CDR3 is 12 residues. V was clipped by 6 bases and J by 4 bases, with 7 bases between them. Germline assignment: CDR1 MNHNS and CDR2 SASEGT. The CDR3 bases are TGTGCCAGCAGCCGAGGGTACAATGAGCAGTTCTTC. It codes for CASSRGYNEQFF.

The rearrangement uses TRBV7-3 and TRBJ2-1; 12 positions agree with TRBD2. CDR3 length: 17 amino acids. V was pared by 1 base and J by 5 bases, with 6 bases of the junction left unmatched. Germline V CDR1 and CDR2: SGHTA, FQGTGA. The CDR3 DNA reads TGTGCCAGCAGCTTAATAGGCCTAGCGGGAGGGCACAATGAGCAGTTCTTC. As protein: CASSLIGLAGGHNEQFF.

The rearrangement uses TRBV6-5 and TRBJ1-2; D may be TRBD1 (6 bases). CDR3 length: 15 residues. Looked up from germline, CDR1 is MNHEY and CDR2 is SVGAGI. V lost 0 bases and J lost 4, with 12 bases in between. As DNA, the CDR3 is TGTGCCAGCAGTTACTCCCTTGGACAGAGCTATGGCTACACCTTC. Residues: CASSYSLGQSYGYTF.

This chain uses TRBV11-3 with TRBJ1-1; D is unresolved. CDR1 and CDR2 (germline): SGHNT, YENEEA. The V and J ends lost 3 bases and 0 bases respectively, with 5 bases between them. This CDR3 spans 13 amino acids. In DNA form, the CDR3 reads TGTGCCAGCAGCTTCCAGATGAACACTGAAGCTTTCTTT. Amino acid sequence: CASSFQMNTEAFF.

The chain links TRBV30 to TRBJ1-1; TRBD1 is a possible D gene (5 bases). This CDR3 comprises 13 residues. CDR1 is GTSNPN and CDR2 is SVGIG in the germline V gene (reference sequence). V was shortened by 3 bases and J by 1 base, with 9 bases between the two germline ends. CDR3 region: CAWRGHTNTEAFF. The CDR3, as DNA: TGTGCCTGGAGGGGGCACACGAACACTGAAGCTTTCTTT.

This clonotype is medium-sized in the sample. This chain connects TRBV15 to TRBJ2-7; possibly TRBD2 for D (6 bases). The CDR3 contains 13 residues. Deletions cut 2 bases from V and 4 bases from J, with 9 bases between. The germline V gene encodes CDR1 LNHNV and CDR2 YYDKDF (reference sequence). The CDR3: CATSRLGGYEQYF. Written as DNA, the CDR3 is TGTGCCACCAGCAGATTAGGAGGGTACGAGCAGTACTTC.

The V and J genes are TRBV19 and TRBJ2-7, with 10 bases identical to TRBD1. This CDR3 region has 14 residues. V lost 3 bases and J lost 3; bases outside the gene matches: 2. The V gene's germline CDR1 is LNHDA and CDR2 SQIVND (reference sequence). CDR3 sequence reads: CASSIGDRGYEQYF. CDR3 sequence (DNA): TGTGCCAGTAGTATTGGGGACAGGGGCTACGAGCAGTACTTC.

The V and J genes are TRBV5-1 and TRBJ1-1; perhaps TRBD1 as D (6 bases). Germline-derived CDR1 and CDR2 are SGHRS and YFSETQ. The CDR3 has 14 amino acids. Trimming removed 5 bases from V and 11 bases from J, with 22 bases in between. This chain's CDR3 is CASSLAGRGQTAFF. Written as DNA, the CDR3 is TGCGCCAGCAGTCTCGCAGGTCGGGGGCAGACCGCTTTCTTT. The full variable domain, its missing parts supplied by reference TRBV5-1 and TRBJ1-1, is KAGVTQTPRYLIKTRGQQVTLSCSPISGHRSVSWYQQTPGQGLQFLFEYFSETQRNKGNFPGRFSGRQFSNSRSEMNVSTLELGDSALYLCASSLAGRGQTAFFGQGTRLTVV.